The next 20 T cell receptor beta chains were all read from a single sample in a study of cytomegalovirus exposure and HLA in healthy donors. The study ran its PCR with 60 Vbeta and 13 Jbeta primers. Libraries were prepared by immunoSEQ multiplex PCR; TCRdb keeps only in-frame clonotypes and omits some of them. The data contain roughly 200,000 clones, around 75% of them singletons. Material: PBMCs. The receptors here all came from a woman aged 25 to 39 in good health and CMV-seronegative.

The genes are TRBV7-2 and TRBJ2-7; 7 nucleotides agree with TRBD1. Germline CDR1 and CDR2: SGHTA and FQGNSA. The CDR3 runs 14 residues. The junction had 6 bases not matched to a gene; V was cut back by 5 bases and J by 2 bases. CDR3 protein: CASSLDRATYEQYF. In DNA form, the CDR3 reads TGTGCCAGCAGCCTTGACAGGGCCACCTACGAGCAGTACTTC.

The genes are TRBV18 and TRBJ1-3; no clear D. V lost 0 bases to trimming and J lost 4 bases, with 10 bases between them. The CDR3 sequence is 15 residues long. Per the germline V gene, CDR1 is KGHSH and CDR2 is LQKENI. CDR3 in DNA: TGTGCCAGCTCACCACCGTCGGTAAAGGGAAACACCATATATTTT. Its protein product is CASSPPSVKGNTIYF.

CDR3 bases: TGTGCCAGCAGTCCGACAGGGGGCGCGAACTATGGCTACACCTTC. It encodes CASSPTGGANYGYTF. The chain joins TRBV27 to TRBJ1-2, with 10 bases identical to TRBD1. V lost 5 bases to trimming and J lost 2 bases; unmatched junction nucleotides: 5. Germline loops: CDR1 MNHEY, CDR2 SMNVEV (reference sequence). CDR3 length: 15 amino acids.

The chain joins TRBV9 to TRBJ1-1, with unresolved D. V was clipped by 3 bases and J by 1 base, with 7 bases between them. In germline, CDR1 is SGDLS, CDR2 YYNGEE. CDR3 length: 13 residues. CDR3 nucleotide sequence: TGTGCCAGCAGCGCACGAGGGAACACTGAAGCTTTCTTT. This codes for CASSARGNTEAFF.

The chain employs TRBV4-1 and TRBJ2-3, with 9 bases matching TRBD2. The CDR3 runs 16 residues. CDR1 is MGHRA, CDR2 YSYEKL, per germline. J gave up 4 bases and V 1 base, and 6 bases lay outside the gene matches. CDR3 loop: CASSQGRGGLSDTQYF. The CDR3 nucleotides are TGCGCCAGCAGCCAAGGGCGGGGGGGCCTGTCAGATACGCAGTATTTT.

The gene calls are TRBV7-2 and TRBJ2-7, with 9 bases identical to TRBD2. The germline CDR1 and CDR2 sequences are SGHTA and FQGNSA. The CDR3 has 15 amino acids. V shed 1 base and J 0 bases; nucleotides not matched to a gene: 1. CDR3 nucleotides: TGTGCCAGCAGCTTAGAAGCGGGAGGCTCCTACGAGCAGTACTTC. Translating it yields CASSLEAGGSYEQYF. Looking up the rest from reference TRBV7-2 and TRBJ2-7 gives the full variable domain: GAGVSQSPSNKVTEKGKDVELRCDPISGHTALYWYRQSLGQGLEFLIYFQGNSAPDKSGLPSDRFSAERTGGSVSTLTIQRTQQEDSAVYLCASSLEAGGSYEQYFGPGTRLTVT.

Only one count was recorded for this clone. The genes are TRBV5-1 and TRBJ2-7, with D perhaps matching TRBD1 (6 bases). The length of the CDR3 is 16 residues. Trimming took off 0 bases at V and 6 bases at J, with 19 bases between the two ends. Per germline, CDR1 SGHRS and CDR2 YFSETQ. The DNA of the CDR3 is TGCGCCAGCAGCTTGGTAGGGACATCTCTCCGGGGCGAGCAGTACTTC. Its translation: CASSLVGTSLRGEQYF.

The chain is built from TRBV5-5 and TRBJ1-4, with D perhaps matching TRBD1 (6 bases). The CDR3 runs 15 residues. Deletions cut 2 bases from V and 11 bases from J, with 19 bases between. Germline-derived CDR1 and CDR2 are SGHKS and YYEKEE (reference sequence). CDR3 nucleotide sequence: TGTGCCAGCAGCTTTTCACAGGGACCCATGAAGAAACTGTTTTTT. This gives the protein CASSFSQGPMKKLFF.

V and J are TRBV27 and TRBJ2-5, with D unclear. The CDR3 covers 16 residues. V was shortened by 2 bases and J by 5 bases, with 18 bases between the two germline ends. The V gene's germline CDR1 is MNHEY and CDR2 SMNVEV (reference sequence). CDR3 loop: CASSLSARSLFETQYF. The CDR3 DNA sequence: TGTGCCAGCAGTTTAAGTGCCCGGTCCTTATTCGAGACCCAGTACTTC.

There are a few counts of this clone. The chain couples TRBV4-3 to TRBJ1-1; D is ambiguous. Germline values: CDR1 LGHNA, CDR2 YSLEER. Trimming cost V 0 bases and J 1 base, with 6 bases left between them. There are 14 residues in the CDR3. CDR3 loop: CASSQDIWNTEAFF. CDR3 nucleotides: TGCGCCAGCAGCCAAGATATTTGGAACACTGAAGCTTTCTTT.

The chain links TRBV27 to TRBJ2-5, with 9 bases aligning to TRBD2. Trimming at V came to 5 bases and at J to 5 bases, leaving 6 bases not matched to a gene. The length of the CDR3 is 14 residues. Germline CDR1 MNHEY, CDR2 SMNVEV (reference sequence). CDR3 bases: TGTGCCAGCAGTCCTGTAGCGGGGGTGGAGACCCAGTACTTC. Translating it yields CASSPVAGVETQYF.

The CDR3, as DNA: TGTGCCAGCAGCTTAATAGGGGGCCAAGAGACCCAGTACTTC. Amino acids: CASSLIGGQETQYF. V usage is TRBV7-3 and J usage is TRBJ2-5; maybe TRBD1 (6 bases). CDR3 size: 14 residues. Germline CDR1 is SGHTA and CDR2 is FQGTGA. Trimming pared 1 base from V and 1 base from J, leaving 7 bases between.

This sequence joins TRBV5-1 and TRBJ2-7, with D perhaps TRBD2 (7 bases). Germline-derived CDR1 and CDR2 are SGHRS and YFSETQ. The CDR3 sequence is 15 residues long. The germline V and J ends were trimmed by 0 bases and 4 bases, with 14 bases remaining between them. As DNA, the CDR3 is TGCGCCAGCAGCTTGGCTGGGGGGGGCCAATACGAGCAGTACTTC. Protein sequence: CASSLAGGGQYEQYF. The entire variable domain, with the rest obtained from reference TRBV5-1 and TRBJ2-7, is as follows: KAGVTQTPRYLIKTRGQQVTLSCSPISGHRSVSWYQQTPGQGLQFLFEYFSETQRNKGNFPGRFSGRQFSNSRSEMNVSTLELGDSALYLCASSLAGGGQYEQYFGPGTRLTVT.

The rearrangement links TRBV11-1 to TRBJ2-7, with D uncertain. There are 13 residues in the CDR3. Trimming took 1 base from V and 6 from J, leaving 10 bases between them. CDR1 is SGHAT, CDR2 FQDESV, per germline (reference sequence). CDR3 loop: CASSLGQAAEQYF. In nucleotides, the CDR3 is TGTGCCAGCAGCTTAGGCCAAGCTGCCGAGCAGTACTTC.

Written as DNA, the CDR3 is TGCGCCAGCAGCCCGGGACAGGGTCCCAATTCACCCCTCCACTTT. Encoded protein: CASSPGQGPNSPLHF. The gene calls are TRBV4-1 and TRBJ1-6, with TRBD1 matching 9 bases. The CDR3 is 15 residues long. Germline CDR1 reads MGHRA; CDR2 reads YSYEKL. V lost 4 bases and J lost 7; bases outside the gene matches: 5.

The rearrangement links TRBV20-1 to TRBJ2-7, with D possibly TRBD1 on 6 matching bases. Per the germline V gene, CDR1 is DFQATT and CDR2 is SNEGSKA (reference sequence). The CDR3 has 11 residues. V was cut by 4 bases and J by 4 bases, with 8 bases left in between. The CDR3 DNA is TGCAGTGCTACCCAGGGGTACGAGCAGTACTTC. Protein: CSATQGYEQYF.

The chain uses TRBV27 and TRBJ1-2; D might be TRBD1 (5 bases). Trimming took off 1 base at V and 4 bases at J, with 13 bases between the two ends. The CDR3 extends over 15 amino acids. Germline loops: CDR1 MNHEY, CDR2 SMNVEV (reference sequence). This CDR3 reads CASSLLGQGGYGYTF. In DNA form, the CDR3 reads TGTGCCAGCAGTTTATTAGGGCAGGGAGGCTATGGCTACACCTTC.

The chain recombines TRBV19 with TRBJ2-5, with D possibly TRBD2 on 6 matching bases. The CDR3 has 12 amino acids. The germline V and J ends were trimmed by 5 bases and 2 bases, with 6 bases remaining between them. Germline CDR1 and CDR2: LNHDA and SQIVND (reference sequence). The CDR3 nucleotides are TGTGCCAGTAGTGGGACTCAAGAGACCCAGTACTTC. This translates into CASSGTQETQYF.

The chain recombines TRBV13 with TRBJ2-2; TRBD2 matches 10 bases. Germline assignment: CDR1 PRHDT and CDR2 FYEKMQ (reference sequence). The V segment lost 2 bases and the J segment 2 bases; nucleotides outside the gene matches: 5. The CDR3 length is 17 residues. The CDR3: CASSLLSSGSNTGELFF. In nucleotides, the CDR3 is TGTGCCAGCAGCTTATTGTCTAGCGGGAGTAACACCGGGGAGCTGTTTTTT.

The count of this clone is one. The J gene is TRBJ2-4, the V gene TRBV28, with TRBD1 matching 8 bases. The CDR3 runs to 12 residues. CDR1 MDHEN and CDR2 SYDVKM come from the germline V gene. J gave up 16 bases and V 4 bases, and 9 bases lay outside the gene matches. CDR3 DNA: TGTGCCAGCAGTTCTCCCGGACAGGGTAAATACTTC. Translated, it gives CASSSPGQGKYF.